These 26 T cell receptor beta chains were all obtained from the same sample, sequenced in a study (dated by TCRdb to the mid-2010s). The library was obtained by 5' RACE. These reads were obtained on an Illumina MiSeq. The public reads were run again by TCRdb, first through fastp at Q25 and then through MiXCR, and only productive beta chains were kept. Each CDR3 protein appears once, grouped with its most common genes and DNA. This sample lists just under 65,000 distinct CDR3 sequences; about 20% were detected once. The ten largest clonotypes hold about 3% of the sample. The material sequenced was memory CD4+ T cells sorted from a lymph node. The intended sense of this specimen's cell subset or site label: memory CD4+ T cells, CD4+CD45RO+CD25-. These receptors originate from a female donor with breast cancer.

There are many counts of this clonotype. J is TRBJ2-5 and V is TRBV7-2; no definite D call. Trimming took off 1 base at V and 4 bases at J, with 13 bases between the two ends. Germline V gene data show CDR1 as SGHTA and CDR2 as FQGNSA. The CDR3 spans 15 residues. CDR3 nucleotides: TGTGCCAGCAGCTTAGATATAAGGGTAGGAGAGACCCAGTACTTC. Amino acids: CASSLDIRVGETQYF.

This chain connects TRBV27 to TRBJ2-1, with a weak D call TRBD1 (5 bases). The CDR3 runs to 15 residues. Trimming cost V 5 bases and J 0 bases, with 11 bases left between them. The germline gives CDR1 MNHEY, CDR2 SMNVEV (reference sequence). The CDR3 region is CASSLTDNSYNEQFF. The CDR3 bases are TGTGCCAGCAGTCTGACGGACAACTCCTACAATGAGCAGTTCTTC.

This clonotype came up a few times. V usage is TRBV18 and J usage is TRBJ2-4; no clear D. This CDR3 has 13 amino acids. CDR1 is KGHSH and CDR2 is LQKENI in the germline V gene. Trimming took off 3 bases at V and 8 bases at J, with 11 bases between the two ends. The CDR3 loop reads CASSPSQEDIQYF. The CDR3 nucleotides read TGTGCCAGCTCACCTTCTCAGGAAGACATTCAGTACTTC.

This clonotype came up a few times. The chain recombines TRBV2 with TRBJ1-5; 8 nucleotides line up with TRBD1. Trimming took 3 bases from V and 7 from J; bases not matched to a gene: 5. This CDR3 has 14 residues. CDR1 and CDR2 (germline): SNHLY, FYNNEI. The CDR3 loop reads CASSDPGGGQPQHF. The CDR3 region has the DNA TGTGCCAGCAGTGATCCAGGGGGCGGCCAGCCCCAGCATTTT.

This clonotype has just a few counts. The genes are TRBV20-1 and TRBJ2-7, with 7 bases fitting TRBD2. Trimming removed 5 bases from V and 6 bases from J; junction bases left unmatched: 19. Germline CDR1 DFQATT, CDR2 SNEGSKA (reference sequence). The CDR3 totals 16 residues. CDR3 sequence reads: CSASTGTTGIGIEQYF. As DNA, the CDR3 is TGCAGTGCTTCTACCGGGACTACCGGGATAGGGATCGAGCAGTACTTC.

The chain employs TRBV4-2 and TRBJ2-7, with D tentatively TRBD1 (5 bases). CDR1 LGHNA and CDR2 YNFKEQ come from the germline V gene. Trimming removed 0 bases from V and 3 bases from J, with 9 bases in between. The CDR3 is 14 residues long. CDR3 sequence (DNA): TGTGCCAGCAGCCAAGATCATAGGGGCTACGAGCAGTACTTC. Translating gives CASSQDHRGYEQYF.

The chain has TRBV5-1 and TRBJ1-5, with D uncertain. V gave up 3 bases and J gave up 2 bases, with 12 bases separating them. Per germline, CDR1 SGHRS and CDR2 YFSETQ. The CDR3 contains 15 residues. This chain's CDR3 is CASSSDGMGNQPQHF. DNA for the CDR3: TGCGCCAGCAGCTCTGACGGTATGGGCAATCAGCCCCAGCATTTT. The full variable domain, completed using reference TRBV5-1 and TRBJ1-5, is KAGVTQTPRYLIKTRGQQVTLSCSPISGHRSVSWYQQTPGQGLQFLFEYFSETQRNKGNFPGRFSGRQFSNSRSEMNVSTLELGDSALYLCASSSDGMGNQPQHFGDGTRLSIL.

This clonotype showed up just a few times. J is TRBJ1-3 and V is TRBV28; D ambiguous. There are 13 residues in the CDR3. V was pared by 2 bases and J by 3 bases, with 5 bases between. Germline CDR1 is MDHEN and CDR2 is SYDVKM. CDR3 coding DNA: TGTGCCAGCAGTTTAGAATATGGAAACACCATATATTTT. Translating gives CASSLEYGNTIYF.

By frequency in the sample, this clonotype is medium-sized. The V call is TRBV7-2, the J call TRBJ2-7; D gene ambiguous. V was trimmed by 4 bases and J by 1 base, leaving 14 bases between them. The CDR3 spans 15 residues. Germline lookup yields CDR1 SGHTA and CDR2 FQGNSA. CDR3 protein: CASSSIGLESYEQYF. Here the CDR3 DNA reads TGTGCCAGCAGCTCCATAGGGCTGGAGTCCTACGAGCAGTACTTC.

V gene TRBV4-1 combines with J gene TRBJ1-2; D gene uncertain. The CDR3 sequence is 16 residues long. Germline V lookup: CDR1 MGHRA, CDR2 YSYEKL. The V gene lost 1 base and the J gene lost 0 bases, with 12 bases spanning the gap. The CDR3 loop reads CASSQVGGRANYGYTF. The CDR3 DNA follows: TGCGCCAGCAGCCAAGTCGGCGGCAGAGCTAACTATGGCTACACCTTC.

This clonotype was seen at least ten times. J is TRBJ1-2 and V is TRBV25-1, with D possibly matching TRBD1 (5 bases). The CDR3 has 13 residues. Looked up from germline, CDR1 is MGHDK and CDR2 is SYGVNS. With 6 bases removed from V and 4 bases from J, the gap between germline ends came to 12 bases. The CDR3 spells CASSQGGGYGYTF. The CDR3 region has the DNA TGTGCCAGCAGCCAGGGAGGAGGCTATGGCTACACCTTC.

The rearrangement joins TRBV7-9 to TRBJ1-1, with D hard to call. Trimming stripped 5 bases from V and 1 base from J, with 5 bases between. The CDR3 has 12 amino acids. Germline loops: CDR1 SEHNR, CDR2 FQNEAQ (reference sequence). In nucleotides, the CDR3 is TGTGCCAGCAGCCCGTCGAACACTGAAGCTTTCTTT. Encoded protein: CASSPSNTEAFF.

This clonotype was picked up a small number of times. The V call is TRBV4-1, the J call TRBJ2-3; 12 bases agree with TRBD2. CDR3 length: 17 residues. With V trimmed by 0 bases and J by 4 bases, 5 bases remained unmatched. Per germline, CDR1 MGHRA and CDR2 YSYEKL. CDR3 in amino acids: CASSQDPSGRGADTQYF. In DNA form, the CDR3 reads TGCGCCAGCAGCCAAGACCCTAGCGGGAGGGGTGCAGATACGCAGTATTTT.

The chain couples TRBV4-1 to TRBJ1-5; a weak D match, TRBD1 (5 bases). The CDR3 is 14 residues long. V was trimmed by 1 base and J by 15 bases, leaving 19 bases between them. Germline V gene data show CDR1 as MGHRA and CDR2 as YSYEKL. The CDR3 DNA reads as TGCGCCAGCAGCCAAGGTCTTGCGAACGGACACCCGCATTTT. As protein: CASSQGLANGHPHF.

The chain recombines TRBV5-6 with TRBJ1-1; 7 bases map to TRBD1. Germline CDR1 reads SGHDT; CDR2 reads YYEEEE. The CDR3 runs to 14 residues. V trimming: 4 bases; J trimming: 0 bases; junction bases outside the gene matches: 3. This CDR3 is CASSVGTVNTEAFF. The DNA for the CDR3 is TGTGCCAGCAGCGTCGGGACAGTGAACACTGAAGCTTTCTTT.

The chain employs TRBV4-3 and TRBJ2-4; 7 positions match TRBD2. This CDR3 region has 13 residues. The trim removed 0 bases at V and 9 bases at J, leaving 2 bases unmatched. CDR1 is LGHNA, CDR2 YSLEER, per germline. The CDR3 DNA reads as TGCGCCAGCAGCCAAGAGGGGAGGGGCATTCAGTACTTC. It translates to CASSQEGRGIQYF.

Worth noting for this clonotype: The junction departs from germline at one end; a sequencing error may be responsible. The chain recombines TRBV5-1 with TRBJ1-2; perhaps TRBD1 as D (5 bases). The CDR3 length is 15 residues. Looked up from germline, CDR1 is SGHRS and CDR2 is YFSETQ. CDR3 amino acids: CASRLGVSPNYGYTF. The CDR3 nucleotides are TGCGCCAGCAGGTTGGGGGTGTCGCCGAACTATGGCTACACCTTC.

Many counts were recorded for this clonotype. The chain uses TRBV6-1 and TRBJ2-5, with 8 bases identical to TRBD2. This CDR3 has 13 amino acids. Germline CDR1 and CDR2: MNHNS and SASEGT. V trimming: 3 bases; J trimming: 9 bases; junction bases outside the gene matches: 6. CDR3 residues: CASSEGLERSQYF. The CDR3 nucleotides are TGTGCCAGCAGTGAGGGACTAGAGAGGTCCCAGTACTTC.

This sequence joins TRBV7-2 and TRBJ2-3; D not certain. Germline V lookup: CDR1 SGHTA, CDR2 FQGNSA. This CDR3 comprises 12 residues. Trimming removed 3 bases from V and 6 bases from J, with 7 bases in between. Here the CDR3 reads CASSFSRDTQYF. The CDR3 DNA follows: TGTGCCAGCAGCTTTTCCCGGGATACGCAGTATTTT.

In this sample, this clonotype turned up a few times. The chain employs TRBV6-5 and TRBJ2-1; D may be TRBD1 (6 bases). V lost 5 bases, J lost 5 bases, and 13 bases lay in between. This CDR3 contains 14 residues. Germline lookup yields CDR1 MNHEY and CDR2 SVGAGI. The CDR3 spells CASSPRDNNNEQFF. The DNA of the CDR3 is TGTGCCAGCAGTCCCCGGGACAACAACAATGAGCAGTTCTTC.

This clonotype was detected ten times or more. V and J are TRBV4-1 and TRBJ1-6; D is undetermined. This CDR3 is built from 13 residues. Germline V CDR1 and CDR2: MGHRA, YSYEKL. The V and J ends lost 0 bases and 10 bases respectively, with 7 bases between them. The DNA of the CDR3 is TGCGCCAGCAGCCAAGAACGGCGCTCACCCCTCCACTTT. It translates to CASSQERRSPLHF.

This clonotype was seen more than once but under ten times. CDR3 in DNA: TGTGCCAGCAGCCGAACAGCGGGAGCCGAGCAGTACTTC. This gives the protein CASSRTAGAEQYF. The chain couples TRBV7-9 to TRBJ2-7; 8 positions match TRBD2. The CDR3 has 13 residues. With 5 bases clipped from V and 6 bases from J, the junction kept 6 bases outside the gene matches. The germline V gene encodes CDR1 SEHNR and CDR2 FQNEAQ (reference sequence).

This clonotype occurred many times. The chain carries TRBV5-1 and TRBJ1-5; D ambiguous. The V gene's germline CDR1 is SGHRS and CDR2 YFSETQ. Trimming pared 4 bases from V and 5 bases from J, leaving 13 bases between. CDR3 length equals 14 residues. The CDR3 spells CASSVDGHYQPQHF. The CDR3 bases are TGCGCCAGCAGCGTGGACGGCCACTATCAGCCCCAGCATTTT.

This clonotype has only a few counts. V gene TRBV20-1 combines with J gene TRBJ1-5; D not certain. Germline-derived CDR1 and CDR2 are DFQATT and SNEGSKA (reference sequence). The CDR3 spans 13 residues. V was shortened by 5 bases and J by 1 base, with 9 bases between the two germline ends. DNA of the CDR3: TGCAGTGCTCCCCGCAGGAGCAATCAGCCCCAGCATTTT. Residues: CSAPRRSNQPQHF.

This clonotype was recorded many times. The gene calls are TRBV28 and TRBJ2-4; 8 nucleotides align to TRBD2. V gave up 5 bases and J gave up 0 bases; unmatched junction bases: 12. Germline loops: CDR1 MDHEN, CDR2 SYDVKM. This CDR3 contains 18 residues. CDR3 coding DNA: TGTGCCAGCAGTCCGTATCATAGCGGGATTATAGCCAAAAACATTCAGTACTTC. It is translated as CASSPYHSGIIAKNIQYF.

The CDR3 protein is CASSRPSSGTTGELFF. The DNA of the CDR3 is TGTGCCAGCAGTCGCCCTTCTAGCGGGACCACCGGGGAGCTGTTTTTT. The chain couples TRBV6-5 to TRBJ2-2, with 9 nucleotides matching TRBD2. V was clipped by 5 bases and J by 4 bases; unmatched bases: 8. The length of the CDR3 is 16 residues. Looked up from germline, CDR1 is MNHEY and CDR2 is SVGAGI.